Here is one T cell receptor beta chain with its context. The junction and the germline gene differ at one end; a read error may be behind it. In the same sample, other DNA sequences code for this CDR3. The sample belongs to a study of cytomegalovirus exposure and HLA in healthy donors. The CDR3 has 15 amino acids. In germline, CDR1 is SSHAT, CDR2 FNYEAQ (reference sequence). Donors counted as nominally healthy when sampled, yet unrecorded immune exposures were likely. The PCR made use of 60 Vbeta and 13 Jbeta primers. Using immunoSEQ multiplex PCR, the repertoire was profiled, and TCRdb retains in-frame clones only, with some absent. The profile shows fewer than 250,000 clones, approximately 80% of them singletons.

The sample consisted of PBMCs. The V and J genes are TRBV7-7 and TRBJ2-1; 7 nucleotides line up with TRBD1. The clonotype comes from a boy aged 2 to 10 in good health and CMV-seronegative. Written as DNA, the CDR3 is TGTGCTAGCAGCCCGATAGACAGGGACGGCAATGAGCAGTTCTTC. Translating gives CASSPIDRDGNEQFF.